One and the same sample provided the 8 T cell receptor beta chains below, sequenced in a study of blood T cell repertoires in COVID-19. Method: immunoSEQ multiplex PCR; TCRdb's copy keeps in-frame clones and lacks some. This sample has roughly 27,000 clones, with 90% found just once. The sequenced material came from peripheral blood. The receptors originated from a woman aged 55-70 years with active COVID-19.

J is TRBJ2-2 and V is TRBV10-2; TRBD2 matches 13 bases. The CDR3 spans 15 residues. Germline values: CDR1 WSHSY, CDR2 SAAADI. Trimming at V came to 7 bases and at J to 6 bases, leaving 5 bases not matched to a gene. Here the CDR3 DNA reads TGCGCCAGCACCACTAGCGGGAGGGGGGCCGGGGAGCTGTTTTTT. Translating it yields CASTTSGRGAGELFF.

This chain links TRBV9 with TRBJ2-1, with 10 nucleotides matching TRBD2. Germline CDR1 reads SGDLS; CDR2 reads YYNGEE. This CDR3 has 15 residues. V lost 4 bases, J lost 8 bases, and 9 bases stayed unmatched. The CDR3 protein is CASSPPSGSGDEQFF. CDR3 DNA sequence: TGTGCCAGCAGCCCGCCTAGCGGGAGTGGGGATGAGCAGTTCTTC.

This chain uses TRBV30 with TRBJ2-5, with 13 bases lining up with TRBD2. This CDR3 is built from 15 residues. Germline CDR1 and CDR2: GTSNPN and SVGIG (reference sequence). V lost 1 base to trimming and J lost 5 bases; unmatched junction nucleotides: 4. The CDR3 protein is CAWSGLAGGVETQYF. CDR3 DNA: TGTGCCTGGAGTGGACTAGCGGGAGGCGTGGAGACCCAGTACTTC.

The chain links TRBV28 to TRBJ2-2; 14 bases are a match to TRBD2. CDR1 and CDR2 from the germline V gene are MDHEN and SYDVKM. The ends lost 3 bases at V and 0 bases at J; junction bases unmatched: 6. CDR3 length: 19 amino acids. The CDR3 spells CASSFAGLAGGSNTGELFF. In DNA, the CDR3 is TGTGCCAGCAGTTTCGCCGGACTAGCGGGAGGATCGAACACCGGGGAGCTGTTTTTT.

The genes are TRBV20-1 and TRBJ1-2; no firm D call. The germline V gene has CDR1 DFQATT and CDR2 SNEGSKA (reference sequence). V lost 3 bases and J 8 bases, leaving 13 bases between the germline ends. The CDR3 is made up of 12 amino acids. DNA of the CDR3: TGCAGTGCTAGTCCGGGTTTGCTGGGCTACACCTTC. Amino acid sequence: CSASPGLLGYTF.

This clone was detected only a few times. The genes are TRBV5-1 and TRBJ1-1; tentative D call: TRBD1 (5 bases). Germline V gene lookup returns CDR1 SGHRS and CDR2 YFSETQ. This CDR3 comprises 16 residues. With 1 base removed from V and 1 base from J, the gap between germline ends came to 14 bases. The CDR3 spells CASSLSQTGANTEAFF. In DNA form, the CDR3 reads TGCGCCAGCAGCTTGTCCCAAACAGGAGCGAACACTGAAGCTTTCTTT.

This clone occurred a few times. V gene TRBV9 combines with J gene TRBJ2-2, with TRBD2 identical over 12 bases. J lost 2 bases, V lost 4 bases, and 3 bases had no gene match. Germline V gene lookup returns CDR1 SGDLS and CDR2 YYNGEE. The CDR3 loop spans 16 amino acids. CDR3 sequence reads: CASSKLAGGNTGELFF. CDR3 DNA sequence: TGTGCCAGCAGCAAACTAGCGGGAGGTAACACCGGGGAGCTGTTTTTT.

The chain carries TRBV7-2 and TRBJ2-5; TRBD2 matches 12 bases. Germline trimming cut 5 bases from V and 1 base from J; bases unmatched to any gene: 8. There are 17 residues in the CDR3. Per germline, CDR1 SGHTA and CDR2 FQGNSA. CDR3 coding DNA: TGTGCCAGCAGCGACGGACTAGCGGGGAGTACCCAAGAGACCCAGTACTTC. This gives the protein CASSDGLAGSTQETQYF.